The present TCR beta chain was sequenced within a study of blood T cell repertoires in COVID-19. The overall study: Sites in the United States, Italy and Spain provided acute and convalescent COVID-19 samples. Sample material is recorded as cDNA or gDNA derived from T cells, B-cell-depleted T cells, or PBMCs.

The method was immunoSEQ multiplex PCR; TCRdb's version includes in-frame clones alone and lacks a portion of them. The sample contains 150,000 to 200,000 clones, 82% of which appear only once. Individuals aged about 18 to 89 years were recruited from fewer than 30 US areas. Assignment of participants to cohorts was predicated upon participant-reported clinical history. The CDR3 is 12 residues long. Trimming cost V 6 bases and J 5 bases; bases outside gene matches: 3. Germline CDR1 reads SNHLY; CDR2 reads FYNNEI. This receptor was obtained from a woman aged 55 to 70 with acute COVID-19. The sequencing sample was made of PBMCs or T cells enriched from blood (not recorded which). The V and J genes are TRBV2 and TRBJ1-2; 7 bases map to TRBD1. CDR3 sequence reads: CASRGGQYGYTF. Written as DNA, the CDR3 is TGTGCCAGCAGGGGGGGACAGTATGGCTACACCTTC. Variable domain in full (rest from reference TRBV2 and TRBJ1-2): EPEVTQTPSHQVTQMGQEVILRCVPISNHLYFYWYRQILGQKVEFLVSFYNNEISEKSEIFDDQFSVERPDGSNFTLKIRSTKLEDSAMYFCASRGGQYGYTFGSGTRLTVV.